Following are 6 T cell receptor beta chains from one sample sequenced in a study of beta chain features in type 1 diabetes. Their recognized antigens are unknown. cDNA synthesis used the whole RNA isolate, giving expressed TCRB sequences. The table came from immunoSEQ multiplex PCR; TCRdb's copy has only in-frame clones and leaves some out. The table lists 93,000 or so clones, 25% to 35% of them singletons. Whole-study findings and limits: TCRB CDR3s were moderately but significantly shorter in Type 1 diabetes patients in all four CD4+ subsets.

Material for sequencing was central memory CD4+ T cells from blood. All receptors derive from a woman aged 18-29 years with type 1 diabetes.

The chain couples TRBV10-2 to TRBJ2-7; 13 bases are a match to TRBD2. The CDR3 has 13 residues. Per the germline V gene, CDR1 is WSHSY and CDR2 is SAAADI. The V segment lost 8 bases and the J segment 2 bases; nucleotides outside the gene matches: 0. The CDR3 reads CASGLAGAYEQYF. CDR3 sequence (DNA): TGCGCCAGCGGACTAGCGGGGGCCTACGAGCAGTACTTC.

This chain connects TRBV4-3 to TRBJ1-5, with 7 bases matching TRBD1. The CDR3 consists of 16 residues. Germline values: CDR1 LGHNA, CDR2 YSLEER. Germline trimming cut 4 bases from V and 1 base from J; bases unmatched to any gene: 7. CDR3 DNA sequence: TGCGCCAGCAGCCGTGGTACGGGACAGAGCAATCAGCCCCAGCATTTT. Amino acids: CASSRGTGQSNQPQHF.

The CDR3 bases are TGTGCCAGCAGCCCCCGCCCCCGAACACCGGGGGAGCTGTTTTTT. Residues: CASSPRPRTPGELFF. The chain recombines TRBV7-9 with TRBJ2-2; D ambiguous. Germline V lookup: CDR1 SEHNR, CDR2 FQNEAQ (reference sequence). V was shortened by 5 bases and J by 8 bases, with 18 bases between the two germline ends. The CDR3 is 15 amino acids.

Worth noting for this clone: A far larger clone is one nucleotide away, so this likely arose from a read error. This specimen includes other DNA sequences encoding the same CDR3. V is TRBV7-9 and J is TRBJ2-1; TRBD2 aligns across 10 bases. Looked up from germline, CDR1 is SEHNR and CDR2 is FQNEAQ (reference sequence). This CDR3 comprises 15 residues. J was trimmed by 6 bases and V by 5 bases; bases with no gene match: 7. CDR3 DNA sequence: TGTGCCAGCAGCCTCAAAGCGGGAGGGGGCAATGAGCAGTTCTTC. Protein product: CASSLKAGGGNEQFF. The full variable domain, rest sourced from reference TRBV7-9 and TRBJ2-1, is DTGVSQNPRHKITKRGQNVTFRCDPISEHNRLYWYRQTLGQGPEFLTYFQNEAQLEKSRLLSDRFSAERPKGSFSTLEIQRTEQGDSAMYLCASSLKAGGGNEQFFGPGTRLTVL.

Only one count was recorded for this clone. The chain couples TRBV28 to TRBJ1-2; D may be TRBD1 (5 bases). In germline, CDR1 is MDHEN, CDR2 SYDVKM. The CDR3 covers 14 residues. V lost 3 bases, J lost 1 base, and 9 bases lay in between. The CDR3 DNA reads TGTGCCAGCAGTTTCCATGACAGTAACTATGGCTACACCTTC. Residues: CASSFHDSNYGYTF.

This clone has a handful of counts. The gene calls are TRBV23-1 and TRBJ2-7; D is perhaps TRBD1 (5 bases). TRBV23-1 is noted as an ORF with a role that remains uncertain. CDR3 length: 16 amino acids. The V end lost 3 bases, the J end lost 6 bases, and 21 bases lay between the germline ends. The CDR3 DNA follows: TGCGCCAGCAGTCACCAGGGTCTACTGCGTCACTGCGAGCAGTACGTC. Encoded protein: CASSHQGLLRHCEQYV.